Following are 25 T cell receptor beta chains from one sample sequenced in a study of blood T cell repertoires in COVID-19. TCRdb's table, derived via immunoSEQ multiplex PCR, lists solely in-frame clones and lacks some. Of over 150,000 clones in the sample, 87% were seen once. Material for sequencing was peripheral blood. These receptors were collected from a woman aged 55-69 years who had recovered from COVID-19.

The V call is TRBV28, the J call TRBJ1-2, with D possibly being TRBD1 (5 bases). V was trimmed by 11 bases and J by 4 bases, leaving 17 bases between them. There are 13 residues in the CDR3. The germline gives CDR1 MDHEN, CDR2 SYDVKM. The chain's CDR3 is CAWGVTGAYGYTF. The CDR3 DNA follows: TGTGCCTGGGGGGTTACAGGCGCCTATGGCTACACCTTC.

The CDR3 spells CASTNSGANVLTF. CDR3 sequence (DNA): TGTGCCAGCACTAACTCTGGGGCCAACGTCCTGACTTTC. The V call is TRBV12-3 or TRBV12-4, the J call TRBJ2-6; D is ambiguous. V lost 7 bases, J lost 0 bases, and 4 bases lay in between. CDR3 length: 13 amino acids.

The chain uses TRBV27 and TRBJ1-2; D may be TRBD1 (6 bases). The CDR3 extends over 13 amino acids. The V end lost 5 bases, the J end lost 4 bases, and 11 bases lay between the germline ends. Per germline, CDR1 MNHEY and CDR2 SMNVEV (reference sequence). In DNA, the CDR3 is TGTGCCAGCAGTCCACAGGGTGGCTATGGCTACACCTTC. It yields the protein CASSPQGGYGYTF.

This clone was detected only a few times. The V call is TRBV28, the J call TRBJ1-4; D is unresolved. V dropped 5 bases and J dropped 5 bases, with 3 bases sitting between them. Germline V gene data show CDR1 as MDHEN and CDR2 as SYDVKM. The CDR3 is 11 residues long. CDR3: CASSQNEKLFF. The CDR3 bases are TGTGCCAGCAGTCAAAATGAAAAACTGTTTTTT.

This clone showed up just once. The chain combines TRBV2 with TRBJ2-3; 7 bases are shared with TRBD2. Looked up from germline, CDR1 is SNHLY and CDR2 is FYNNEI. The CDR3 runs to 15 residues. V was pared by 6 bases and J by 2 bases, with 8 bases of the junction left unmatched. The CDR3 sequence: CASRDIAGVTDTQYF. CDR3 DNA: TGTGCCAGCAGGGACATTGCGGGGGTCACAGATACGCAGTATTTT.

The genes are TRBV28 and TRBJ2-1; TRBD1 matches at 9 bases. After removal of 3 bases from V and 5 bases from J, the junction contained 17 bases not matched to a gene. This CDR3 has 19 residues. Germline CDR1 reads MDHEN; CDR2 reads SYDVKM. The CDR3 is CASSFQPGTGSFTDNEQFF. Here the CDR3 DNA reads TGTGCCAGCAGTTTTCAACCCGGGACAGGGTCATTTACGGACAATGAGCAGTTCTTC.

The rearrangement uses TRBV28 and TRBJ2-5; tentative D call: TRBD2 (6 bases). The CDR3 has 11 amino acids. CDR1 is MDHEN and CDR2 is SYDVKM in the germline V gene. Trimming took off 11 bases at V and 3 bases at J, with 10 bases between the two ends. CDR3 sequence reads: CASEREETQYF. In nucleotides, the CDR3 is TGTGCCTCGGAGCGGGAAGAGACCCAGTACTTC.

The chain is built from TRBV4-3 and TRBJ1-4, with 8 bases matching TRBD1. CDR1 is LGHNA, CDR2 YSLEER, per germline. The CDR3 length is 15 residues. Trimming at V came to 6 bases and at J to 6 bases, leaving 9 bases not matched to a gene. Written as DNA, the CDR3 is TGCGCCAGCAGGGGACAGGTCGTTCCTTATGAAAAACTGTTTTTT. This translates into CASRGQVVPYEKLFF.

This chain joins TRBV7-9 and TRBJ2-3; 7 bases align to TRBD1. The V gene end was trimmed by 1 base and the J gene end by 2 bases; junction bases not matched to a gene: 9. This CDR3 comprises 17 residues. CDR1 is SEHNR and CDR2 is FQNEAQ in the germline V gene (reference sequence). As DNA, the CDR3 is TGTGCCAGCAGCTTAGTCTTGGGACAGAGGATCACAGATACGCAGTATTTT. Encoded protein: CASSLVLGQRITDTQYF.

This chain uses TRBV18 with TRBJ2-5; D possibly corresponds to TRBD1 (5 bases). CDR1 is KGHSH, CDR2 LQKENI, per germline. There are 15 residues in the CDR3. Trimming shortened V by 3 bases and J by 0 bases, and 11 bases separated the two germline ends. The chain's CDR3 is CASSPFSGNQETQYF. The CDR3 DNA reads as TGTGCCAGCTCACCCTTTTCAGGGAACCAAGAGACCCAGTACTTC.

The rearrangement uses TRBV7-9 and TRBJ1-2; 8 bases align to TRBD1. This CDR3 spans 14 amino acids. The germline V gene has CDR1 SEHNR and CDR2 FQNEAQ (reference sequence). V gave up 2 bases and J gave up 6 bases; unmatched junction bases: 5. The DNA for the CDR3 is TGTGCCAGCAGCTTACTACAGGGGGAAGATGGCTACACCTTC. As protein: CASSLLQGEDGYTF.

This chain links TRBV18 with TRBJ2-2; 12 nucleotides match TRBD2. The CDR3 extends over 16 amino acids. The V segment lost 6 bases and the J segment 1 base; nucleotides outside the gene matches: 3. Germline CDR1 is KGHSH and CDR2 is LQKENI. The CDR3 DNA follows: TGTGCCAGCTCGCCGGGACTAGCGGGGAACACCGGGGAGCTGTTTTTT. Residues: CASSPGLAGNTGELFF.

The V call is TRBV6-1, the J call TRBJ2-4; no clear D gene. CDR3 size: 14 residues. In germline, CDR1 is MNHNS, CDR2 SASEGT. V was pared by 2 bases and J by 7 bases, with 12 bases between. CDR3: CASSEFPARNIQYF. The CDR3 DNA sequence: TGTGCCAGCAGTGAATTCCCCGCGCGGAACATTCAGTACTTC.

The chain joins TRBV2 to TRBJ2-3; tentative D call: TRBD2 (6 bases). Trimming cost V 2 bases and J 6 bases, with 15 bases left between them. Germline values: CDR1 SNHLY, CDR2 FYNNEI. This CDR3 has 15 residues. The CDR3: CASSETRGGADTQYF. In DNA, the CDR3 is TGTGCCAGCAGTGAAACCCGCGGAGGGGCGGATACGCAGTATTTT.

This sequence joins TRBV27 and TRBJ2-1, with TRBD2 matching 8 bases. This CDR3 has 15 residues. Germline V gene data show CDR1 as MNHEY and CDR2 as SMNVEV (reference sequence). V lost 6 bases to trimming and J lost 5 bases; unmatched junction nucleotides: 9. CDR3 nucleotides: TGTGCCAGCAGCGACCAACCCGGGGGGGACAATGAGCAGTTCTTC. Protein: CASSDQPGGDNEQFF.

The chain has TRBV6-5 and TRBJ1-2, with D tentatively TRBD1 (5 bases). The V end lost 11 bases, the J end lost 8 bases, and 24 bases lay between the germline ends. The CDR3 is 14 amino acids. Looked up from germline, CDR1 is MNHEY and CDR2 is SVGAGI. The CDR3: CAGRDPGWGSGYTF. Here the CDR3 DNA reads TGTGCCGGGAGGGACCCTGGGTGGGGGTCCGGCTACACCTTC.

The chain carries TRBV3-1 (or the pseudogene TRBV3-2) and TRBJ1-1; possibly TRBD1 for D (5 bases). The CDR3 contains 15 residues. Germline lookup yields CDR1 LGHDT and CDR2 YNNKEL (reference sequence). The V and J ends lost 3 bases and 2 bases respectively, with 13 bases between them. The chain's CDR3 is CASSHRGGDNTEAFF. The CDR3 coding sequence is TGTGCCAGCAGCCACCGCGGGGGAGATAACACTGAAGCTTTCTTT.

V and J are TRBV5-1 and TRBJ2-5; 8 positions match TRBD1. The CDR3 totals 16 residues. V lost 5 bases and J lost 5; bases outside the gene matches: 14. In germline, CDR1 is SGHRS, CDR2 YFSETQ. CDR3 residues: CASSFQGAPTVETQYF. CDR3 bases: TGCGCCAGCAGTTTTCAGGGGGCCCCTACGGTCGAGACCCAGTACTTC.

The chain carries TRBV6-5 and TRBJ1-1; tentative D call: TRBD1 (6 bases). With 6 bases removed from V and 0 bases from J, the gap between germline ends came to 11 bases. Germline-derived CDR1 and CDR2 are MNHEY and SVGAGI. The CDR3 is made up of 14 amino acids. The CDR3 coding sequence is TGTGCCAGCAGCCCGACAGGATTGAACACTGAAGCTTTCTTT. Its translation is CASSPTGLNTEAFF.

The CDR3 reads CSARDRLSEKTQYF. CDR3 nucleotide sequence: TGCAGCGCCCGGGACAGGCTTTCTGAAAAGACCCAGTACTTC. The chain uses TRBV29-1 and TRBJ2-5, with 8 bases fitting TRBD1. J lost 6 bases, V lost 7 bases, and 13 bases had no gene match. The germline CDR1 and CDR2 sequences are SQVTM and ANQGSEA. The CDR3 spans 14 residues. Drawing the rest from reference TRBV29-1 and TRBJ2-5, the complete variable domain is SAVISQKPSRDICQRGTSLTIQCQVDSQVTMMFWYRQQPGQSLTLIATANQGSEATYESGFVIDKFPISRPNLTFSTLTVSNMSPEDSSIYLCSARDRLSEKTQYFGPGTRLLVL.

The chain has TRBV10-3 and TRBJ2-7, with D possibly matching TRBD1 (5 bases). Germline-derived CDR1 and CDR2 are ENHRY and SYGVKD. V lost 0 bases and J 6 bases, leaving 9 bases between the germline ends. This CDR3 region has 13 residues. CDR3 DNA sequence: TGTGCCATCAGTGAGTCCAGGGAAGGCGAGCAGTACTTC. This translates into CAISESREGEQYF.

The chain is built from TRBV6-1 and TRBJ2-7; possibly TRBD1 for D (6 bases). CDR1 and CDR2 (germline): MNHNS, SASEGT. V was trimmed by 3 bases and J by 0 bases, leaving 15 bases between them. CDR3 length equals 16 residues. CDR3 loop: CASSEPGQMISYEQYF. CDR3 nucleotides: TGTGCCAGCAGTGAGCCGGGACAAATGATCTCCTACGAGCAGTACTTC.

The chain has TRBV9 and TRBJ2-3; 14 bases are shared with TRBD2. The CDR3 totals 18 residues. Trimming removed 4 bases from V and 6 bases from J; junction bases left unmatched: 13. Germline-derived CDR1 and CDR2 are SGDLS and YYNGEE. CDR3 bases: TGTGCCAGCAGCCCTGGGACTAGCGGGGGCACGTGGGTGGATACGCAGTATTTT. Amino acid sequence: CASSPGTSGGTWVDTQYF. Full variable domain (outside the CDR3, taken from reference TRBV9 and TRBJ2-3): DSGVTQTPKHLITATGQRVTLRCSPRSGDLSVYWYQQSLDQGLQFLIQYYNGEERAKGNILERFSAQQFPDLHSELNLSSLELGDSALYFCASSPGTSGGTWVDTQYFGPGTRLTVL.

This chain links TRBV7-8 with TRBJ2-1; TRBD2 aligns across 9 bases. The CDR3 has 15 residues. Germline-derived CDR1 and CDR2 are SGHVS and FQNEAQ. After removal of 4 bases from V and 1 base from J, the junction contained 2 bases not matched to a gene. Here the CDR3 reads CASSSGLASYNEQFF. DNA for the CDR3: TGTGCCAGCAGCTCGGGACTAGCTTCCTACAATGAGCAGTTCTTC.

V gene TRBV19 combines with J gene TRBJ1-1; the match to TRBD1 covers 7 bases. V lost 3 bases and J lost 3; bases outside the gene matches: 10. Germline loops: CDR1 LNHDA, CDR2 SQIVND (reference sequence). The CDR3 runs to 16 residues. CDR3 loop: CASSMRGGAGYTEAFF. CDR3 DNA: TGTGCCAGTAGTATGAGAGGGGGCGCGGGTTACACTGAAGCTTTCTTT.